Described below is a single T cell receptor beta chain sequence and its context. What it binds is unknown. These data originate in a study of PD-1 blockade in classical Hodgkin lymphoma. V lost 1 base, J lost 0 bases, and 10 bases stayed unmatched. The CDR3 is made up of 18 amino acids. CDR1 is SGDLS, CDR2 YYNGEE, per germline. Study conclusions and caveats: Complete responders entered with baseline diversity on par with newly diagnosed patients, the results showed. Repertoire difference causes, possibly disease activity or prior therapy, remain undefined.

Sequenced by immunoSEQ multiplex PCR; TCRdb stores in-frame clones only, minus some. In the table there are tens of thousands of clones, around 90% of which are singletons. Each patient experienced a relapse that followed autologous stem cell transplantation, and brentuximab vedotin exposure varied. Thawed PBMCs yielded CD4+ T cells through magnetic negative selection. The receptor's source is a human donor with classical Hodgkin lymphoma. Sample: CD4+ T cells from blood, taken at baseline. This chain connects TRBV9 to TRBJ1-3, with 7 bases identical to TRBD1. DNA for the CDR3: TGTGCCAGCAGCGTAAGGCCTTCGGACAGGCTCTCTGGAAACACCATATATTTT. As protein: CASSVRPSDRLSGNTIYF.